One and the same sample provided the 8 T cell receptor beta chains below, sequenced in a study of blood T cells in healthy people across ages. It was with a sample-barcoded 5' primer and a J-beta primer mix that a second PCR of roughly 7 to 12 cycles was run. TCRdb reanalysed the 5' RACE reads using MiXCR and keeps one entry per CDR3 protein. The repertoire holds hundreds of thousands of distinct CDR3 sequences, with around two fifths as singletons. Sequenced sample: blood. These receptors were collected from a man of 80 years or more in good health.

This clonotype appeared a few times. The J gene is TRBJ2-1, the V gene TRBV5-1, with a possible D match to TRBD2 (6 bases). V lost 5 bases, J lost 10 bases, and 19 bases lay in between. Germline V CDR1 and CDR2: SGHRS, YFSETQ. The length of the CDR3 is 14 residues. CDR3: CASSGEAGPREQFF. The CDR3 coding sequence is TGCGCCAGCAGTGGGGAGGCGGGGCCCAGGGAGCAGTTCTTC.

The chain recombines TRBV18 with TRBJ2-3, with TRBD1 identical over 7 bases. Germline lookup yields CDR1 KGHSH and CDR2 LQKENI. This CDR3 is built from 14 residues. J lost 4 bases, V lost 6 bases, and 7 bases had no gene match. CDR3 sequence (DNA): TGTGCCAGCTCCCGGGGACAGCTAGCAGATACGCAGTATTTT. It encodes CASSRGQLADTQYF.

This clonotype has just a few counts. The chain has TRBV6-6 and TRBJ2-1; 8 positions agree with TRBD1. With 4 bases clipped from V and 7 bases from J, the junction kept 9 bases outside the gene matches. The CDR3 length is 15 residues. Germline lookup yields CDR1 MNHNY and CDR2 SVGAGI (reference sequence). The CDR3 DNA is TGTGCCAGCAGTTTCGGACAGGGCGGGATAAATGAGCAGTTCTTC. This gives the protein CASSFGQGGINEQFF.

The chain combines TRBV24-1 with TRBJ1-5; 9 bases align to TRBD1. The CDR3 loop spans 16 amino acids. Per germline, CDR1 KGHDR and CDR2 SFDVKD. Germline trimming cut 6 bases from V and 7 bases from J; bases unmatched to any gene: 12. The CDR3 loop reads CATSTSGTGLTQPQHF. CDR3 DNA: TGTGCCACCAGTACCTCCGGGACAGGGTTGACACAGCCCCAGCATTTT.

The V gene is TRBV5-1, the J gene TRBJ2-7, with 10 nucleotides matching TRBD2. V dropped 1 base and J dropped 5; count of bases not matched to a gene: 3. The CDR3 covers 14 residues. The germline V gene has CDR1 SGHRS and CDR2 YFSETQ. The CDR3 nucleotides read TGCGCCAGCAGCTTGCCTGGGACTAGCGACGAGCAGTACTTC. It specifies CASSLPGTSDEQYF.

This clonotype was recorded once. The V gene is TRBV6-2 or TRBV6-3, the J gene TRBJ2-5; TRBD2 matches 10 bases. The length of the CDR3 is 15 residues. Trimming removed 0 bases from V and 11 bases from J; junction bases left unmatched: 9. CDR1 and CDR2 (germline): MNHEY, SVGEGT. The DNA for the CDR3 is TGTGCCAGCAGTTACTCGCCTAGCGGGAGTTATGAGCAGTACTTC. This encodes CASSYSPSGSYEQYF.

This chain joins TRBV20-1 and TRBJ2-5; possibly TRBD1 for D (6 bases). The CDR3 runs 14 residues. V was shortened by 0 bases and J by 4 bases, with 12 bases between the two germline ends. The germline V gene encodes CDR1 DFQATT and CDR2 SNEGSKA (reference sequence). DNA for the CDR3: TGCAGTGCTAGAGATCCAGGGGAACGAGAGACCCAGTACTTC. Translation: CSARDPGERETQYF.

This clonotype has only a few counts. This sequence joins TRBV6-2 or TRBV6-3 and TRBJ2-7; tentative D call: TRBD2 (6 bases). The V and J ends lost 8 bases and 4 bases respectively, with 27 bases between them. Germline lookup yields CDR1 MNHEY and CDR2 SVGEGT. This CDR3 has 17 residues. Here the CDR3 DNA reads TGTGCCAGCGGAGATGACGGGGGTACCATGTGGGTGTACGAGCAGTACTTC. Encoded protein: CASGDDGGTMWVYEQYF.